Sequencing of this TCR beta chain was carried out in a study of regulatory T cells in long-lasting Graves disease. This clonotype was observed many times. Its specificity is unknown. Germline V gene sequence: CDR1 DFQATT, CDR2 SNEGSKA (reference sequence). V gave up 1 base and J gave up 4 bases; unmatched junction bases: 8. There are 18 residues in the CDR3. Study-level points and caveats: Relative to new patients (roughly 900), persistent patients exhibited greater sharing of public clonotypes (approximately 3,000). TRBV28, TRBJ1-2 and TRBJ2-5 were favored in persistent disease.

The time point is: newly diagnosed GD, antithyroid drugs for less than 3 months. The TCR library was made from RNA that had been extracted from PBMCs in TRIzol. The patients were drawn from one endocrinology department in Xi'an, China. The TCR beta library used iRepertoire HTBI primers with Arm-PCR amplification of CDR3. TCRdb independently ran MiXCR on the multiplex PCR reads; one entry per CDR3 protein. The sample holds around 400,000 distinct CDR3 sequences, about an eighth seen once. The sample was also reused in another study, on T cells in Graves' hyperthyroidism and ophthalmopathy. From that second work: Also found in blood were most expanded thyroid clonotypes above 0.001.

The source is a woman in her late teens or twenties with Graves disease. The source was peripheral blood mononuclear cells (PBMCs), collected at new diagnosis, from a patient treated with antithyroid drugs. The rearrangement joins TRBV20-1 to TRBJ2-2, with 14 bases identical to TRBD2. The DNA for the CDR3 is TGCAGTGCTAGAGCGGGACTAGCGGGGGCCACCAGCACCGGGGAGCTGTTTTTT. Encoded protein: CSARAGLAGATSTGELFF.